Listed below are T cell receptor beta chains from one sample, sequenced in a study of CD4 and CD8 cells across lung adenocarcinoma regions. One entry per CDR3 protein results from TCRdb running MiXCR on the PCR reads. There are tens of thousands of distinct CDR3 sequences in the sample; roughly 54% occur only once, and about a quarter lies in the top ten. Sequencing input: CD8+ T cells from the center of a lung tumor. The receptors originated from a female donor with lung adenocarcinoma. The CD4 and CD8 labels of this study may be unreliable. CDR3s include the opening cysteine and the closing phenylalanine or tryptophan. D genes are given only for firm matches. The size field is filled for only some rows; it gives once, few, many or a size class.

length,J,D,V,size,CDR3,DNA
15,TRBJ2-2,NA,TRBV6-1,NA,CASNPWAGRTGELFF,TGTGCCAGCAACCCTTGGGCTGGGAGGACCGGGGAGCTGTTTTTT
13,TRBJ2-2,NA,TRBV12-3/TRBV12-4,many,CASSRGNTGELFF,TGTGCCAGCAGTCGAGGGAACACCGGGGAGCTGTTTTTT
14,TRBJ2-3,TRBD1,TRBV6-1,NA,CAGIGGCGPETQYF,TGTGCGGGGATAGGGGGCTGTGGCCCAGAGACGCAGTATTTT
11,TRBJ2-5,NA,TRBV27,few,CAGRDPDTQYF,TGTGCCGGCCGTGACCCAGATACCCAGTACTTC
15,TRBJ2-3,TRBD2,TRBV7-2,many,CASSLVYGGGDTQYF,TGTGCCAGCAGCTTAGTCTACGGGGGGGGAGATACGCAGTATTTT
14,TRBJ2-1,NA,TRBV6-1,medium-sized,CASSVGTWGAEQFF,TGTGCCAGCAGTGTAGGGACATGGGGGGCTGAGCAGTTCTTC
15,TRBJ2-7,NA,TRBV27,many,CASSKGSFGTYEQYF,TGTGCCAGCAGTAAAGGGAGCTTTGGAACCTACGAGCAGTACTTC
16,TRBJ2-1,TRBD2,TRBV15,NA,CATSRDSGSGANEQFF,TGTGCCACCAGCAGAGATAGCGGGAGCGGGGCGAATGAGCAGTTCTTC
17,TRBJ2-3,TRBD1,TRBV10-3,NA,CASSDPLTAGRTGAQYF,TGTGCCAGCAGTGATCCACTCACAGCTGGCAGGACAGGGGCGCAGTATTTT
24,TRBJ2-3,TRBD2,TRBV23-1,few,CASSQITPPPPGTVAGGGVDTQYF,TGCGCCAGCAGTCAAATCACCCCCCCCCCCCCCGGGACGGTAGCGGGAGGCGGCGTAGATACGCAGTATTTT
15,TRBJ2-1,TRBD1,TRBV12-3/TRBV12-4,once,CASTIQGAGANEQFF,TGTGCCAGCACCATACAGGGGGCTGGAGCTAATGAGCAGTTCTTC
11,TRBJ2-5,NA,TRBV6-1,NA,CASSLRDEQYF,TGTGCCAGCAGCTTGAGAGATGAGCAGTATTTC
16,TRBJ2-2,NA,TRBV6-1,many,CASSDLGTRNTGELFF,TGTGCCAGCAGTGACTTGGGGACAAGAAACACCGGGGAGCTGTTTTTT
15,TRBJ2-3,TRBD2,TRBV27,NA,CARGQRGGLTDTQYF,TGTGCCAGGGGGCAGCGGGGCGGACTCACAGATACCCAGTACTTT
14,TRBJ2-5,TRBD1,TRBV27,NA,CASSSDRGWETQYF,TGTGCCAGCAGTTCGGACAGGGGTTGGGAGACCCAGTACTTC
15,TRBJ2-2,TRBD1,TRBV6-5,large,CASSYGQVGTGELFF,TGTGCCAGCAGTTACGGACAGGTGGGGACCGGGGAGCTGTTTTTT
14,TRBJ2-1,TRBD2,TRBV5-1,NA,CASSDPSGNNEQFF,TGCGCCAGCAGCGATCCTAGCGGTAACAATGAGCAGTTCTTC
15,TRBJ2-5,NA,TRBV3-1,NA,CASRGGGADQNIQYF,TGTGCCAGCAGGGGCGGGGGCGCTGACCAAAACATCCAGTACTTC
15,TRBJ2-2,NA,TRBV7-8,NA,CASSLGTWNTGELFF,TGTGCCAGCAGTCTAGGTACATGGAACACCGGGGAGCTGTTTTTT
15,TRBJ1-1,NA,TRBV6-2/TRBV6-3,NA,CASSSNRQDGTEAFF,TGTGCCAGCAGTTCCAACAGACAGGACGGCACTGAAGCTTTCTTT
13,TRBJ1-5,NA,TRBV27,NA,CASSVEGGQPQHF,TGTGCCAGCAGTGTAGAGGGAGGTCAGCCCCAGCATTTT
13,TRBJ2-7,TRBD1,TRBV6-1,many,CASGMTGSYEQYF,TGTGCCAGCGGAATGACAGGGTCCTACGAGCAGTACTTC
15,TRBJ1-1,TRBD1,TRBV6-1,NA,CASSREGAGALEAFF,TGTGCCAGCAGCCGCGAGGGGGCAGGGGCCCTGGAAGCTTTCTTT
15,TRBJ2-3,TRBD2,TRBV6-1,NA,CASSGLAGNTGEQYF,TGTGCCAGCAGCGGACTAGCGGGAAACACAGGGGAGCAGTATTTT
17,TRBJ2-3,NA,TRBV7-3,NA,CASSPTPERRPPDTQYF,TGTGCCAGCAGCCCCACACCCGAGCGGAGACCCCCAGATACGCAGTATTTT
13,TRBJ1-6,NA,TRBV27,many,CATRIRFNSPLHF,TGTGCCACCCGAATAAGGTTTAATTCACCCCTCCACTTT
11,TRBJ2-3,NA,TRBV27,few,CARGAPDTQYF,TGTGCCAGGGGTGCTCCAGATACGCAGTATTTC
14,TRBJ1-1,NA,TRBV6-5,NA,CASSSRRGGTEAFF,TGTGCCAGCAGTTCGCGGCGGGGGGGCACTGAAGCTTTCTTT
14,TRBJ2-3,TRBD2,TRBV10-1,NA,CASSESGGADTQYF,TGCGCCAGCAGTGAGAGCGGGGGGGCGGATACGCAGTATTTT
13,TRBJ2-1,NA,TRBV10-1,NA,CASSVGVHNEQFF,TGCGCCAGCAGTGTGGGAGTTCACAATGAGCAGTTCTTC
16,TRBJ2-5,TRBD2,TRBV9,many,CASSVASGNGLETQYF,TGTGCCAGCAGCGTAGCTAGCGGGAATGGTTTAGAGACCCAGTACTTC
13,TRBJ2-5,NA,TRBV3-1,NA,CASSGSFQETQYF,TGTGCCAGCAGCGGATCTTTCCAAGAGACCCAGTACTTC
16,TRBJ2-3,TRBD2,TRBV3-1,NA,CASSHLAGGRTDTQYF,TGTGCCAGCAGCCACCTAGCGGGAGGCCGCACAGATACGCAGTATTTT
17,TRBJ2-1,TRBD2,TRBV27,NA,CASSRTSGTLSYNEQFF,TGTGCCAGCAGCCGAACTAGCGGGACCCTCTCCTACAATGAGCAGTTCTTC
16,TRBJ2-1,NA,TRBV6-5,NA,CASSYYGRKSYNEQFF,TGTGCCAGCAGTTACTACGGGAGAAAGTCCTACAATGAGCAGTTCTTC
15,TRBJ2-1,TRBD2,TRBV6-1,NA,CASSSGRGTYNEQFF,TGTGCCAGCAGTAGCGGGAGAGGGACCTACAATGAGCAGTTCTTC
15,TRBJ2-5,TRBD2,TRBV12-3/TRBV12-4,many,CASSYRTSGTETQYF,TGTGCCAGCAGTTATCGGACTAGCGGGACCGAGACCCAGTACTTC
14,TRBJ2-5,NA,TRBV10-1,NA,CASKGGQDQDTQYF,TGCGCCAGCAAGGGCGGGCAAGACCAAGATACGCAGTACTTC
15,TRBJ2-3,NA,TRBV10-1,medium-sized,CASSASPSDTDTQYF,TGCGCCAGCAGTGCCAGTCCTAGCGACACAGATACGCAGTATTTT
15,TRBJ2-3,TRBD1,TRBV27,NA,CARGQGVGLPETQYF,TGTGCCAGGGGGCAGGGGGTAGGACTCCCAGAGACCCAGTATTTT
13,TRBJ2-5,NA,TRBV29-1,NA,CSVGKDIQETQYF,TGCAGCGTTGGGAAGGATATCCAAGAGACCCAGTACTTC
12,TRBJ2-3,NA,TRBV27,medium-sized,CASSPGTDTQYF,TGTGCCAGCAGTCCAGGCACAGATACGCAGTATTTT
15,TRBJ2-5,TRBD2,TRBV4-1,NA,CASSQDGTIRETQYF,TGCGCCAGCAGCCAAGACGGGACTATACGGGAGACCCAGTACTTC
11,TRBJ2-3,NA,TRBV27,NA,CGGRDPDTQYF,TGTGGGGGCCGTGATCCAGATACCCAGTATTTC
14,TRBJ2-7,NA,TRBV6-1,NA,CASSLPGRSYEQYF,TGTGCCAGCAGCCTGCCGGGCAGATCCTACGAGCAGTACTTC
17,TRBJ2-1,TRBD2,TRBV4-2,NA,CASSQEPGLAGVSEQFF,TGTGCCAGCAGCCAAGAACCAGGACTAGCGGGAGTGTCTGAGCAGTTCTTC
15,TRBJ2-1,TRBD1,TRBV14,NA,CASSQVQGAHNEQFF,TGTGCCAGCAGCCAAGTCCAGGGGGCCCACAATGAGCAGTTCTTC
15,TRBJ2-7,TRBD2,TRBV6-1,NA,CASSGGVCATDTQYF,TGTGCCAGCAGCGGGGGGGTGTGCGCCACAGATACGCAGTACTTC
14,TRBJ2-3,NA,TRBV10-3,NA,CAGQGGGAPETQYF,TGTGCGGGTCAAGGGGGCGGGGCCCCAGAGACGCAGTACTTT
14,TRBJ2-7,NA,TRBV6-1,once,CASSRQVSSYEQYF,TGTGCCAGCAGCCGACAGGTCTCCTCCTACGAGCAGTACTTC
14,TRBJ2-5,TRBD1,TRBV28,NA,CASFRQGGQETQYF,TGTGCCAGCTTCAGACAGGGCGGGCAAGAGACCCAGTACTTC